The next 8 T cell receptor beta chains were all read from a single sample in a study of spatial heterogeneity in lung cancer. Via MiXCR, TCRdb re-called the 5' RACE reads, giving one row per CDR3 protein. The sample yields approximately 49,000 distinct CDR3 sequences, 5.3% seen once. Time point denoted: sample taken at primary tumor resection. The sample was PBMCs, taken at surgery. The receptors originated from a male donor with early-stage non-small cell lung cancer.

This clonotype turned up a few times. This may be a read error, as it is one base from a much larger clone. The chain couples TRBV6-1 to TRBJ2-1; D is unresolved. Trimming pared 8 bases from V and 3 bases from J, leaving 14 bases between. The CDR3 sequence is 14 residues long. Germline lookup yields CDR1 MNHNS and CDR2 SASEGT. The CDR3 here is CASGDPRFYNEQFF. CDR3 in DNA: TGTGCCAGCGGGGATCCTAGGTTCTACAATGAGCAGTTCTTC.

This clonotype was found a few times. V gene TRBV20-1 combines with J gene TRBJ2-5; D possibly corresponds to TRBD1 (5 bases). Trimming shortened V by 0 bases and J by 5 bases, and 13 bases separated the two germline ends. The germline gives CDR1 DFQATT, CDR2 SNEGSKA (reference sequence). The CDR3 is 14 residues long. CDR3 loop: CSARDPMGRETQYF. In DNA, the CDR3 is TGCAGTGCTAGAGATCCCATGGGGCGGGAGACCCAGTACTTC.

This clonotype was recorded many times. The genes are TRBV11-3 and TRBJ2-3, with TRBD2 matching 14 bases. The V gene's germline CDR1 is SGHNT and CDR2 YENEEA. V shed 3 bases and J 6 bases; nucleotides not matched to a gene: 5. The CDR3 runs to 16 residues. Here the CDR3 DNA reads TGTGCCAGCAGCTTGACTAGCGGGAGGGCCGGGGATACGCAGTATTTT. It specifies CASSLTSGRAGDTQYF.

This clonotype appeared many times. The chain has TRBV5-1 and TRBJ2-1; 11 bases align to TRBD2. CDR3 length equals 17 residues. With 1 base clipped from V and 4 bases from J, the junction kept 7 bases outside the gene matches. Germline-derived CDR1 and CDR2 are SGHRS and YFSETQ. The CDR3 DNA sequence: TGCGCCAGCAGCTTGACACCCGGGACTAGCGGTTACAATGAGCAGTTCTTC. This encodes CASSLTPGTSGYNEQFF.

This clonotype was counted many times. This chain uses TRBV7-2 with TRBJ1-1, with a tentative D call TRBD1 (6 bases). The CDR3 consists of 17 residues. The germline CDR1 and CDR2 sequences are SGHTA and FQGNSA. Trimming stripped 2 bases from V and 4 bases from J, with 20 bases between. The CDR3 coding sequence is TGTGCCAGCAGCTTAAGAATAGGGGGGCGGGAGAGCACTGAAGCTTTCTTT. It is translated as CASSLRIGGRESTEAFF.

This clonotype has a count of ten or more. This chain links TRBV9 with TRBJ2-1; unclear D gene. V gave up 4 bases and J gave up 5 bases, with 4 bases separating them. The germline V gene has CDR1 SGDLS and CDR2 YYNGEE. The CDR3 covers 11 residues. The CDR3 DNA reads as TGTGCCAGCAGCTATAACAATGAGCAGTTCTTC. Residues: CASSYNNEQFF. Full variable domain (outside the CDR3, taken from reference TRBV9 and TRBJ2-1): DSGVTQTPKHLITATGQRVTLRCSPRSGDLSVYWYQQSLDQGLQFLIQYYNGEERAKGNILERFSAQQFPDLHSELNLSSLELGDSALYFCASSYNNEQFFGPGTRLTVL.

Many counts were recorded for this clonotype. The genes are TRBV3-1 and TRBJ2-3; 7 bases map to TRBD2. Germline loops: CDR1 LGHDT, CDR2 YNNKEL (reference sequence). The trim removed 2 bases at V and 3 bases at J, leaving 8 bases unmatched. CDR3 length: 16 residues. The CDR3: CASSQSGGRGTDTQYF. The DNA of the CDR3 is TGTGCCAGCAGCCAATCGGGCGGGAGAGGTACAGATACGCAGTATTTT.

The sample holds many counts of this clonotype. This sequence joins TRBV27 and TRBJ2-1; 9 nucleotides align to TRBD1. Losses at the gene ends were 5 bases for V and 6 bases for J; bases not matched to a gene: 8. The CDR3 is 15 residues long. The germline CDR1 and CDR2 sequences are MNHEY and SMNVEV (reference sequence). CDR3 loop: CASSARTGASNEQFF. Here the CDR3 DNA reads TGTGCCAGCAGTGCCCGGACAGGGGCTAGCAATGAGCAGTTCTTC.